The 4 T cell receptor beta chains presented below share a single source sample, sequenced in a study of blood T cells in healthy people across ages. A J-beta primer mix and a sample-barcoded 5' primer were used in a second PCR of about 7 to 12 cycles. Each CDR3 protein is one row after TCRdb ran MiXCR on the 5' RACE reads. The sample lists 800,000 or so distinct CDR3 sequences, about 62% seen once, with roughly 26% in the top ten. The sequenced sample consisted of blood. These TCRs come from a man younger than 40 in good health.

The CDR3 protein is CASSITGLGFTQYF. DNA for the CDR3: TGTGCCAGCTCAATAACGGGACTCGGTTTTACGCAGTATTTT. This chain joins TRBV25-1 and TRBJ2-3; D is possibly TRBD2 (6 bases). V was shortened by 8 bases and J by 8 bases, with 20 bases between the two germline ends. Germline V lookup: CDR1 MGHDK, CDR2 SYGVNS. The CDR3 is 14 residues long.

This clonotype was seen a few times. V usage is TRBV6-6 and J usage is TRBJ2-7, with TRBD1 matching over 8 bases. Germline lookup yields CDR1 MNHNY and CDR2 SVGAGI (reference sequence). V was clipped by 5 bases and J by 0 bases; unmatched bases: 6. The CDR3 loop spans 15 amino acids. CDR3 sequence (DNA): TGTGCCAGCAGTAAAGACAGGGGCGACTCCTACGAGCAGTACTTC. Translation gives CASSKDRGDSYEQYF.

The gene calls are TRBV24-1 and TRBJ2-5, with TRBD1 as a possible D gene (7 bases). Germline V gene lookup returns CDR1 KGHDR and CDR2 SFDVKD. This CDR3 contains 16 residues. The ends were cut back, 3 bases at V and 0 bases at J, with 13 bases in the middle. The CDR3 bases are TGTGCCACCAGTGATCGACAGGGACTTTACCAAGAGACCCAGTACTTC. Translated, it gives CATSDRQGLYQETQYF.

The chain joins TRBV24-1 to TRBJ2-7; 11 positions match TRBD1. CDR3 length equals 15 residues. Germline CDR1 reads KGHDR; CDR2 reads SFDVKD. V shed 5 bases, J shed 2 bases, and the junction held 4 bases outside the gene matches. The CDR3 DNA reads as TGTGCCACCAGTGGTGGACAGGGGGCTACCTACGAGCAGTACTTC. Its translation: CATSGGQGATYEQYF.